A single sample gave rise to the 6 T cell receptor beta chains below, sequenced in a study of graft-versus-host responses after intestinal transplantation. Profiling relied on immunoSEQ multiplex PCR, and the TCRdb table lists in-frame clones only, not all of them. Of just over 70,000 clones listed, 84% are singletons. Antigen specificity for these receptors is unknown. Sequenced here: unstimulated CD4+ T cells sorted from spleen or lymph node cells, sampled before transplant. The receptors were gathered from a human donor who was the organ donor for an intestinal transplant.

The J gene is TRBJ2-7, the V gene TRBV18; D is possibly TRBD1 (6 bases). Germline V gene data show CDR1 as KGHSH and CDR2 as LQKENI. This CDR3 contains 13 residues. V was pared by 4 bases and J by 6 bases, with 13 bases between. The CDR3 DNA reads TGTGCCAGCTCACTCGACAGGACCACCGAGCAGTACGTC. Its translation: CASSLDRTTEQYV.

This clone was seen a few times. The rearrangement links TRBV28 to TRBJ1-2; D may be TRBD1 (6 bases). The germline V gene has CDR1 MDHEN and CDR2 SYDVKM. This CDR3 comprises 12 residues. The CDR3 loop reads CAGGLPNYGYTF. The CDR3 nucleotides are TGTGCGGGGGGGCTGCCTAACTATGGCTACACCTTC.

CDR3 region: CASSHPSQVEAFF. The CDR3 DNA follows: TGTGCCAGCAGCCACCCCTCTCAGGTGGAAGCTTTCTTT. The genes are TRBV7-9 and TRBJ1-1, with no clear D. Germline CDR1 is SEHNR and CDR2 is FQNEAQ (reference sequence). The CDR3 runs to 13 residues. Trimming shortened V by 5 bases and J by 8 bases, and 15 bases separated the two germline ends.

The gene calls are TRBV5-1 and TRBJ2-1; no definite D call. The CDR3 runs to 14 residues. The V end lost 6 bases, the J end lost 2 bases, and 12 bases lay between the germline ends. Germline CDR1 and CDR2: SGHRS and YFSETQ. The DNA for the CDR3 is TGCGCCAGCAACTTCGAAGACACCTACAATGAGCAGTTCTTC. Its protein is CASNFEDTYNEQFF.

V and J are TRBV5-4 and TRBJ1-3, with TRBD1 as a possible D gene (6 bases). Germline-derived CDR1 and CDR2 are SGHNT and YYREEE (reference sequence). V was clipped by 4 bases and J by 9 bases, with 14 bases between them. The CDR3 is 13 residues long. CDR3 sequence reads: CASSTDRFGTIYF. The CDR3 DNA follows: TGTGCCAGCAGCACGGACAGATTCGGCACCATATATTTT.

Here the CDR3 reads CASSVVPGIGQPQHF. In DNA, the CDR3 is TGTGCCAGCAGCGTAGTTCCGGGGATCGGCCAGCCCCAGCATTTT. The chain combines TRBV9 with TRBJ1-5; the D is unclear. Trimming shortened V by 0 bases and J by 7 bases, and 14 bases separated the two germline ends. CDR1 and CDR2 (germline): SGDLS, YYNGEE. The CDR3 totals 15 residues.